The rows below give T cell receptor beta chains drawn from one sample of a study of shared clonotypes between healthy human individuals. The data were produced by immunoSEQ multiplex PCR, yet TCRdb's version contains in-frame clones alone and is incomplete. The data hold hundreds of thousands of clones, with about 96% observed a single time. Sequencing was done on a sample of naive CD8+ T cells sorted from blood. The origin of the receptors is a man between 25 and 39 years old in good health. CDR3s include the opening cysteine and the closing phenylalanine or tryptophan. Fields, in order: J gene, D gene, clone size, V gene, CDR3 protein, CDR3 DNA. A D gene is named only where the DNA matches it firmly. Only some rows state a clone size, as once, few, many or a class for expanded clones.

TRBJ2-1,TRBD2,once,TRBV11-2,CASSLATGGYNEQFF,TGTGCCAGCAGCTTAGCGACGGGAGGTTACAATGAGCAGTTCTTC
TRBJ1-5,NA,NA,TRBV27,CASSPHRSNQPQHF,TGTGCCAGCAGCCCACACCGTAGCAATCAGCCCCAGCATTTT
TRBJ2-1,NA,NA,TRBV7-9,CASSYEPRDEQFF,TGTGCCAGCAGCTACGAACCTCGCGATGAGCAGTTCTTC
TRBJ2-7,TRBD2,NA,TRBV4-2,CASSQDRGAGWGEQYF,TGTGCCAGCAGCCAAGATCGGGGAGCGGGATGGGGCGAGCAGTACTTC
TRBJ2-1,NA,NA,TRBV6-1,CASSDPAGWGNEQFF,TGTGCCAGCAGTGATCCTGCGGGGTGGGGCAATGAGCAGTTCTTC
TRBJ2-7,NA,NA,TRBV9,CASSGKEGDYEQYF,TGTGCCAGCAGCGGTAAAGAGGGGGACTACGAGCAGTACTTC
TRBJ2-7,TRBD2,NA,TRBV5-4,CASKRRENAYEQYF,TGTGCCAGCAAACGGCGGGAGAACGCCTACGAGCAGTACTTC
TRBJ1-2,NA,NA,TRBV7-8,CASSLVSDTGYGYTF,TGTGCCAGCAGCTTAGTGTCAGACACCGGCTATGGCTACACCTTC
TRBJ2-1,NA,NA,TRBV7-7,CASSLGQGDEQFF,TGTGCCAGCAGCTTGGGGCAGGGCGATGAGCAGTTCTTC
TRBJ2-7,TRBD1,NA,TRBV11-2,CASRFTGDYEQYF,TGTGCCAGCAGATTCACAGGGGACTACGAGCAGTACTTC
TRBJ2-2,NA,NA,TRBV7-8,CAVSEGNTGELFF,TGTGCCGTCTCTGAAGGAAACACCGGGGAGCTGTTTTTT
TRBJ1-5,NA,NA,TRBV27,CASSISAARPQHF,TGTGCCAGCAGTATTTCAGCAGCAAGGCCCCAGCATTTT
TRBJ2-7,NA,NA,TRBV7-9,CASSGQDYYEQYF,TGTGCCAGCAGCGGACAGGACTACTACGAGCAGTACTTC
TRBJ2-2,TRBD1,NA,TRBV12-5,CASGSSPLGTAGAGELFF,TGTGCTAGTGGTTCCTCACCGCTCGGGACAGCTGGGGCCGGGGAGCTGTTTTTT
TRBJ2-3,TRBD2,NA,TRBV15,CATSRGTSGTDTQYF,TGTGCCACCAGCAGGGGGACTAGCGGCACAGATACGCAGTATTTT
TRBJ2-1,NA,NA,TRBV14,CASSQDSGLGQFF,TGTGCCAGCAGCCAAGATAGCGGTTTGGGGCAGTTCTTC
TRBJ2-7,TRBD2,NA,TRBV13,CASSSALAGDSYEQYF,TGTGCCAGCAGCTCGGCCCTAGCGGGAGACTCCTACGAGCAGTACTTC
TRBJ1-4,NA,NA,TRBV7-9,CASSDSSNEKLFF,TGTGCCAGCTCGGACAGTTCAAATGAAAAACTGTTTTTT